These 27 T cell receptor beta chains originate from one sample sequenced in a study of cytomegalovirus exposure and HLA in healthy donors (dated by TCRdb to 2015 to 2018). The library was built by means of the immunoSEQ multiplex PCR assay. The multiplex PCR relied on a mix of 60 forward primers for TCR Vbeta segments and 13 reverse primers for TCR Jbeta segments. Here the immuneACCESS table is served through TCRdb, limited to in-frame sequences with V and J called. Missing clones are a known gap in these copies; in checked studies unresolved V genes cover under half, and the rest lacks a known reason. This specimen's table enumerates approximately 110,000 clones. Of the sample, roughly 2.7% is held by the ten largest clones. The sample comprised PBMCs. The source is a man younger than 45 in good health and CMV-seronegative.

The chain couples TRBV11-3 to TRBJ2-1; a possible D gene is TRBD1 (5 bases). Looked up from germline, CDR1 is SGHNT and CDR2 is YENEEA. Trimming took off 1 base at V and 2 bases at J, with 9 bases between the two ends. This CDR3 has 15 amino acids. CDR3 region: CASSLGRVAYNEQFF. CDR3 DNA: TGTGCCAGCAGCTTAGGCAGGGTTGCCTACAATGAGCAGTTCTTC.

This rearrangement joins TRBV5-1 to TRBJ2-2; 9 nucleotides agree with TRBD1. This CDR3 is 15 amino acids long. Germline assignment: CDR1 SGHRS and CDR2 YFSETQ. The junction had 1 base not matched to a gene; V was cut back by 4 bases and J by 0 bases. The CDR3 nucleotides are TGCGCCAGCAGCCGACAGGGGGCGAACACCGGGGAGCTGTTTTTT. Residues: CASSRQGANTGELFF.

The V and J genes are TRBV11-2 and TRBJ2-7; perhaps TRBD2 as D (6 bases). Trimming left V 0 bases short and J 3 bases short, with 12 bases between. From germline, CDR1 is SGHAT and CDR2 FQNNGV. This CDR3 comprises 15 residues. In nucleotides, the CDR3 is TGTGCCAGCAGCTTAGAGGTAGCGGAGTACTACGAGCAGTACTTC. Translating it yields CASSLEVAEYYEQYF.

The chain carries TRBV4-2 and TRBJ2-7, with TRBD1 matching 8 bases. Germline loops: CDR1 LGHNA, CDR2 YNFKEQ. V was clipped by 4 bases and J by 5 bases; unmatched bases: 7. The CDR3 runs 14 residues. The CDR3: CASSLRGQAHEQYF. DNA of the CDR3: TGTGCCAGCAGCCTCAGGGGACAGGCGCACGAGCAGTACTTC.

V usage is TRBV5-6 and J usage is TRBJ2-7; TRBD1 might be the D (7 bases). This CDR3 has 14 residues. CDR1 and CDR2 from the germline V gene are SGHDT and YYEEEE. Between the trimmed V and J ends, which lost 2 bases and 2 bases, there was a span of 11 bases. CDR3 DNA: TGTGCCAGCAGCTTCGCGGGACAGACCTACGAGCAGTACTTC. Translating it yields CASSFAGQTYEQYF. The complete variable domain, with remaining parts taken from reference TRBV5-6 and TRBJ2-7, reads DAGVTQSPTHLIKTRGQQVTLRCSPKSGHDTVSWYQQALGQGPQFIFQYYEEEERQRGNFPDRFSGHQFPNYSSELNVNALLLGDSALYLCASSFAGQTYEQYFGPGTRLTVT.

This chain uses TRBV29-1 with TRBJ2-6; TRBD2 matches 7 bases. The CDR3 is made up of 19 amino acids. Germline-derived CDR1 and CDR2 are SQVTM and ANQGSEA. J was trimmed by 2 bases and V by 0 bases; bases with no gene match: 13. In DNA, the CDR3 is TGCAGCGTTGAAGATCGTGGAGGGAGGGTTTCGGCTGGGGCCAACGTCCTGACTTTC. This translates into CSVEDRGGRVSAGANVLTF.

The chain combines TRBV2 with TRBJ2-1; the D gene is possibly TRBD2 (6 bases). The CDR3 contains 14 residues. CDR1 and CDR2 (germline): SNHLY, FYNNEI. Deletions cut 6 bases from V and 8 bases from J, with 17 bases between. The CDR3 protein is CASRQGTSGDEQFF. CDR3 coding DNA: TGTGCCAGCAGGCAGGGCACTTCGGGGGATGAGCAGTTCTTC.

The chain is built from TRBV28 and TRBJ1-1; D ambiguous. CDR3 length equals 15 residues. The germline V gene has CDR1 MDHEN and CDR2 SYDVKM. V lost 6 bases to trimming and J lost 0 bases, with 14 bases between them. The CDR3 DNA is TGTGCCAGCAGCCCCGACATCTTTTTGAACACTGAAGCTTTCTTT. Its protein product is CASSPDIFLNTEAFF.

The chain uses TRBV4-1 and TRBJ1-3, with TRBD1 identical over 7 bases. The CDR3 runs to 17 residues. Germline loops: CDR1 MGHRA, CDR2 YSYEKL. The ends lost 5 bases at V and 1 base at J; junction bases unmatched: 11. The CDR3 DNA is TGCGCCAGCAGCTATCGATCCGGGACAGAGTCTGGAAACACCATATATTTT. Its translation is CASSYRSGTESGNTIYF.

The chain recombines TRBV10-3 with TRBJ2-3; TRBD2 might be the D (5 bases). V lost 6 bases to trimming and J lost 0 bases, with 10 bases between them. This CDR3 comprises 14 residues. Germline CDR1 ENHRY, CDR2 SYGVKD. CDR3 nucleotides: TGTGCCATCAGGAGGGCAGTTAGCACAGATACGCAGTATTTT. Amino acid sequence: CAIRRAVSTDTQYF.

The chain is built from TRBV11-2 and TRBJ2-7, with 7 bases matching TRBD2. J lost 1 base, V lost 5 bases, and 5 bases had no gene match. Germline V gene sequence: CDR1 SGHAT, CDR2 FQNNGV. The length of the CDR3 is 14 residues. CDR3 sequence: CASSPTGLSYEQYF. As DNA, the CDR3 is TGTGCCAGCAGCCCGACGGGACTATCCTACGAGCAGTACTTC.

CDR3 nucleotides: TGTGCCTGGCAGACCGGGCCTACAGGGCATCAGCCCCAGCATTTT. This sequence encodes CAWQTGPTGHQPQHF. V and J are TRBV30 and TRBJ1-5; possible D gene TRBD1, 6 bases. The germline gives CDR1 GTSNPN, CDR2 SVGIG (reference sequence). The CDR3 totals 15 residues. V gave up 5 bases and J gave up 5 bases, with 19 bases separating them.

This rearrangement joins TRBV5-3 to TRBJ2-1; 7 nucleotides agree with TRBD1. TRBV5-3 is reported as an ORF; its role is uncertain. The CDR3 totals 16 residues. The V gene end was trimmed by 4 bases and the J gene end by 0 bases; junction bases not matched to a gene: 7. Written as DNA, the CDR3 is TGTGCCAGAAGCCCCTCGGCAGGGGGCTCCTACAATGAGCAGTTCTTC. Protein: CARSPSAGGSYNEQFF.

This chain uses TRBV19 with TRBJ2-7, with D unresolved. The V gene's germline CDR1 is LNHDA and CDR2 SQIVND (reference sequence). This CDR3 has 13 amino acids. Trimming removed 6 bases at V and 0 bases at J, with 9 bases between. CDR3 sequence: CASSLQFSYEQYF. CDR3 bases: TGTGCCAGTAGCTTACAGTTCTCCTACGAGCAGTACTTC.

The chain has TRBV19 and TRBJ2-5, with 8 positions matching TRBD1. Germline V lookup: CDR1 LNHDA, CDR2 SQIVND (reference sequence). J was trimmed by 4 bases and V by 4 bases; bases with no gene match: 8. This CDR3 is 15 amino acids long. The CDR3 sequence: CASSTWTTGGETQYF. CDR3 bases: TGTGCCAGTAGTACCTGGACTACAGGGGGAGAGACCCAGTACTTC.

V and J are TRBV27 and TRBJ2-1; D is unclear. The CDR3 length is 12 residues. The germline V and J ends were trimmed by 7 bases and 3 bases, with 7 bases remaining between them. In germline, CDR1 is MNHEY, CDR2 SMNVEV (reference sequence). The DNA of the CDR3 is TGTGCCAGCACGGGTCGCTACAATGAGCAGTTCTTC. It encodes CASTGRYNEQFF.

The chain couples TRBV4-1 to TRBJ2-1; 13 bases align to TRBD2. V dropped 8 bases and J dropped 2; count of bases not matched to a gene: 6. The germline gives CDR1 MGHRA, CDR2 YSYEKL. This CDR3 region has 16 residues. CDR3 in amino acids: CASAWTSGSAYNEQFF. CDR3 nucleotide sequence: TGCGCCAGCGCCTGGACTAGCGGGAGCGCCTACAATGAGCAGTTCTTC.

The chain employs TRBV5-6 and TRBJ1-2, with a tentative D call TRBD1 (6 bases). From germline, CDR1 is SGHDT and CDR2 YYEEEE. The CDR3 sequence is 14 residues long. Trimming removed 5 bases at V and 2 bases at J, with 13 bases between. The CDR3 here is CASSYRTENYGYTF. The CDR3 coding sequence is TGTGCCAGCAGTTATAGGACAGAGAACTATGGCTACACCTTC.

The V and J genes are TRBV13 and TRBJ2-5, with a tentative D call TRBD1 (6 bases). The DNA matches TRBJ2-7 better at its end, which makes the J call doubtful. Per germline, CDR1 PRHDT and CDR2 FYEKMQ (reference sequence). The CDR3 runs 16 residues. CDR3 nucleotides: TGTGCCAGCAGCTTACAGCAGGGGCAGATACGCTACGAGCAGTACTTC. It specifies CASSLQQGQIRYEQYF.

The chain combines TRBV2 with TRBJ2-2; perhaps TRBD2 as D (7 bases). The CDR3 is 16 amino acids. Per the germline V gene, CDR1 is SNHLY and CDR2 is FYNNEI. V lost 6 bases and J 4 bases, leaving 18 bases between the germline ends. The CDR3 reads CASSPWGGAVTGELFF. The CDR3 nucleotides read TGTGCCAGCAGCCCTTGGGGGGGGGCGGTCACCGGGGAGCTGTTTTTT. Together with reference TRBV2 and TRBJ2-2, the CDR3 gives the full variable domain: EPEVTQTPSHQVTQMGQEVILRCVPISNHLYFYWYRQILGQKVEFLVSFYNNEISEKSEIFDDQFSVERPDGSNFTLKIRSTKLEDSAMYFCASSPWGGAVTGELFFGEGSRLTVL.

J is TRBJ1-4 and V is TRBV28; 7 bases match TRBD1. This CDR3 is built from 19 residues. Germline lookup yields CDR1 MDHEN and CDR2 SYDVKM. Trimming at V came to 5 bases and at J to 9 bases, leaving 24 bases not matched to a gene. The DNA for the CDR3 is TGTGCCAGCAGTCCGGGAGAGGGGGCCGGACGAGGAACATGGAAAAAACTGTTTTTT. This codes for CASSPGEGAGRGTWKKLFF.

The rearrangement joins TRBV4-1 to TRBJ2-2, with TRBD2 identical over 11 bases. The CDR3 loop spans 16 amino acids. With V trimmed by 3 bases and J by 1 base, 1 base remained unmatched. The germline V gene encodes CDR1 MGHRA and CDR2 YSYEKL. The CDR3 DNA sequence: TGCGCCAGCAGCCAGGGACTAGCGGAGAACACCGGGGAGCTGTTTTTT. Its protein is CASSQGLAENTGELFF.

The gene calls are TRBV4-1 and TRBJ2-2; no firm D call. Germline V gene lookup returns CDR1 MGHRA and CDR2 YSYEKL. The CDR3 totals 15 residues. Trimming left V 1 base short and J 3 bases short, with 9 bases between. The CDR3 sequence: CASSQARTDTGELFF. The CDR3 nucleotides are TGCGCCAGCAGCCAAGCTAGAACTGACACCGGGGAGCTGTTTTTT.

The V call is TRBV19, the J call TRBJ1-2; a weak D match, TRBD1 (5 bases). Germline V lookup: CDR1 LNHDA, CDR2 SQIVND (reference sequence). Trimming removed 2 bases at V and 8 bases at J, with 18 bases between. The CDR3 covers 15 residues. Here the CDR3 reads CASSIQGSPIYGYTF. The CDR3, as DNA: TGTGCCAGTAGTATACAGGGATCACCTATCTACGGCTACACCTTC.

The genes are TRBV19 and TRBJ2-7, with 7 positions matching TRBD1. CDR1 LNHDA and CDR2 SQIVND come from the germline V gene (reference sequence). The CDR3 runs 14 residues. The J segment lost 3 bases and the V segment lost 6 bases, leaving 8 bases of the junction unmatched. The CDR3 nucleotides are TGTGCCAGTAGCCCAGGGACAGACTTCTACGAGCAGTACTTC. As protein: CASSPGTDFYEQYF.

V is TRBV9 and J is TRBJ2-7; D possibly corresponds to TRBD1 (6 bases). The CDR3 is made up of 14 amino acids. The V end lost 2 bases, the J end lost 0 bases, and 9 bases lay between the germline ends. CDR1 SGDLS and CDR2 YYNGEE come from the germline V gene. The CDR3 loop reads CASSVGQSSYEQYF. For the CDR3, the DNA is TGTGCCAGCAGCGTCGGACAGAGCTCCTACGAGCAGTACTTC. Together with reference TRBV9 and TRBJ2-7, the CDR3 gives the full variable domain: DSGVTQTPKHLITATGQRVTLRCSPRSGDLSVYWYQQSLDQGLQFLIQYYNGEERAKGNILERFSAQQFPDLHSELNLSSLELGDSALYFCASSVGQSSYEQYFGPGTRLTVT.

J is TRBJ1-1 and V is TRBV4-1, with unresolved D. V was pared by 1 base and J by 0 bases, with 12 bases between. The CDR3 length is 16 residues. Germline V gene data show CDR1 as MGHRA and CDR2 as YSYEKL. This CDR3 is CASSQVPASMNTEAFF. DNA for the CDR3: TGCGCCAGCAGCCAAGTTCCCGCCAGTATGAACACTGAAGCTTTCTTT.